Detailed here is one T cell receptor (beta chain). The source of the sample is a study of blood T cell repertoires in COVID-19. Overall study: The study drew acute and convalescent COVID-19 samples from the United States, Italy and Spain. The analysed material was cDNA or gDNA that came from T cells, B-cell-depleted T cells, or PBMCs.

Original processing notes: From reference gene primer amplification, estimates of nucleated cell counts were derived. Assay: immunoSEQ multiplex PCR; the TCRdb copy retains only in-frame clones and omits some. V, J and clone size are taken as reported in that table, and D and trimming were inferred from the DNA itself. Of under 45,000 clones detected, over 70% appear once; the ten largest clones hold around two fifths. The CDR3 has 14 residues. The germline gives CDR1 SGHNT, CDR2 YENEEA. V was shortened by 0 bases and J by 0 bases, with 4 bases between the two germline ends. V and J are TRBV11-3 and TRBJ2-3; D gene unclear. Sequencing used peripheral blood. The sequence was collected from a woman of 80 years or more with active or convalescent COVID-19. CDR3 residues: CASSLDGSTDTQYF. CDR3 in DNA: TGTGCCAGCAGCTTAGACGGTAGCACAGATACGCAGTATTTT.